The entry below describes one TCR beta chain. Trimming took off 2 bases at V and 3 bases at J, with 5 bases between the two ends. This CDR3 is built from 12 residues. Germline CDR1 SNHLY, CDR2 FYNNEI. The study ran its PCR with 60 Vbeta and 13 Jbeta primers. Only in-frame clones appear in the TCRdb table, and some are missing; sequencing was by immunoSEQ multiplex PCR. The sample has 130,000 or so clones; around 66% are singletons. This sample is part of a study of cytomegalovirus exposure and HLA in healthy donors. Specimen: PBMCs. The sequence was obtained from a woman between 35 and 50 years old in good health and CMV-seropositive. V and J are TRBV2 and TRBJ2-7; D is possibly TRBD1 (5 bases). The CDR3 bases are TGTGCCAGCAGTGAACAGGGCTACGAGCAGTACTTC. Translating gives CASSEQGYEQYF.